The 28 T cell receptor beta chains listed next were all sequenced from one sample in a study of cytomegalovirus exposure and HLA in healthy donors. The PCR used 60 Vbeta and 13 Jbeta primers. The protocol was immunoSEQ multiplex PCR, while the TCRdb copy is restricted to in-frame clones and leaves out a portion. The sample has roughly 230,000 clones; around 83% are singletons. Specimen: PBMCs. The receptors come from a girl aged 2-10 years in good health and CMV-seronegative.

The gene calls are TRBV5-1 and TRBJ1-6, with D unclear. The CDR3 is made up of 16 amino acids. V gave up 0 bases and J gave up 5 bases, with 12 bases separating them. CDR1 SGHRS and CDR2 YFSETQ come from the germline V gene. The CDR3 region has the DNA TGCGCCAGCAGCTTGGAATCTGGGAGCGATAATTCACCCCTCCACTTT. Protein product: CASSLESGSDNSPLHF. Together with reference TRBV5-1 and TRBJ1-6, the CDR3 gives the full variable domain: KAGVTQTPRYLIKTRGQQVTLSCSPISGHRSVSWYQQTPGQGLQFLFEYFSETQRNKGNFPGRFSGRQFSNSRSEMNVSTLELGDSALYLCASSLESGSDNSPLHFGNGTRLTVT.

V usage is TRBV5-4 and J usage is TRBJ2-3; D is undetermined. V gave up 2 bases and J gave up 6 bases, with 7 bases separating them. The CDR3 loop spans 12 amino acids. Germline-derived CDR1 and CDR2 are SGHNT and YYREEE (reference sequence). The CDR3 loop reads CASSLRRDTQYF. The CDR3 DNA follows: TGTGCCAGCAGCTTAAGGCGGGATACGCAGTATTTT. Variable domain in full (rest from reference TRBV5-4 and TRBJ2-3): ETGVTQSPTHLIKTRGQQVTLRCSSQSGHNTVSWYQQALGQGPQFIFQYYREEENGRGNFPPRFSGLQFPNYSSELNVNALELDDSALYLCASSLRRDTQYFGPGTRLTVL.

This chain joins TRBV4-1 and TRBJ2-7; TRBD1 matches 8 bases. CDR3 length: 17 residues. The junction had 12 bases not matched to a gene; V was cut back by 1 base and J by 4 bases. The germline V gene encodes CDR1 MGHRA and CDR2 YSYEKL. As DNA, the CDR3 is TGCGCCAGCAGCCAAGGGGCGGGACAGGCGATATTATACGAGCAGTACTTC. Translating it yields CASSQGAGQAILYEQYF.

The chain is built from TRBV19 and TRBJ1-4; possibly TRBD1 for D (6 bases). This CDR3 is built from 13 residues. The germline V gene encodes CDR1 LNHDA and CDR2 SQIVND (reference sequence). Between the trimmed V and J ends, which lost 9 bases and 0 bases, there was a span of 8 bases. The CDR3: CASRQATNEKLFF. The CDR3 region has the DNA TGTGCCAGCCGACAGGCAACTAATGAAAAACTGTTTTTT. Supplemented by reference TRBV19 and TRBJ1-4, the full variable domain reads DGGITQSPKYLFRKEGQNVTLSCEQNLNHDAMYWYRQDPGQGLRLIYYSQIVNDFQKGDIAEGYSVSREKKESFPLTVTSAQKNPTAFYLCASRQATNEKLFFGSGTQLSVL.

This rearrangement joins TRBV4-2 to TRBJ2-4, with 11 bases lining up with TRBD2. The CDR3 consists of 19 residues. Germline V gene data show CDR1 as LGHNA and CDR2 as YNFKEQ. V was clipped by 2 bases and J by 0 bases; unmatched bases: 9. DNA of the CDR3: TGTGCCAGCAGCCAACATATCAAGACTAGCGGGGTAGCCAAAAACATTCAGTACTTC. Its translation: CASSQHIKTSGVAKNIQYF.

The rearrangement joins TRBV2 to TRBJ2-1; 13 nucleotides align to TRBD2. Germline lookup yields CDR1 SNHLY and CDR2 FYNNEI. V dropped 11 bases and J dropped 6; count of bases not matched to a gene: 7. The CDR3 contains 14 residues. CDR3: CAGRGTSGANEQFF. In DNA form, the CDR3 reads TGTGCCGGGCGCGGGACTAGCGGGGCCAATGAGCAGTTCTTC.

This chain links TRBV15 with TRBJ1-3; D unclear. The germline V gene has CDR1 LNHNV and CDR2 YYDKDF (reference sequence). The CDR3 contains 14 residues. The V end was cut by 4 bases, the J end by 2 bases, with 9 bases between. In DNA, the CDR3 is TGTGCCACCAGCACCTACGAACCTGGAAACACCATATATTTT. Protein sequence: CATSTYEPGNTIYF.

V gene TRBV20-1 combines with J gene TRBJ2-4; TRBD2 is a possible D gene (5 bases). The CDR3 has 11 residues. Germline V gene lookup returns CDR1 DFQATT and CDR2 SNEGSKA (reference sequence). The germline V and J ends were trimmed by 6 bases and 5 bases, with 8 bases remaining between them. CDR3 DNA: TGCAGTGCCCGGGGAGAAAACATTCAGTACTTC. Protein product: CSARGENIQYF.

In nucleotides, the CDR3 is TGTGCCAGCAGTTTGAACCTCAACGGTGGGGCCAACGTCCTGACTTTC. It codes for CASSLNLNGGANVLTF. This chain connects TRBV6-5 to TRBJ2-6, with unresolved D. V was clipped by 4 bases and J by 3 bases, with 13 bases between them. CDR3 size: 16 residues. CDR1 is MNHEY, CDR2 SVGAGI, per germline.

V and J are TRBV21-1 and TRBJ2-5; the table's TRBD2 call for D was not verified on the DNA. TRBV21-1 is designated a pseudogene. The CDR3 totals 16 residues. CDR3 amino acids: CASSTRLAGAKETQYF. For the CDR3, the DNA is TGTGCCAGCAGCACTAGACTAGCGGGGGCCAAAGAGACCCAGTACTTC.

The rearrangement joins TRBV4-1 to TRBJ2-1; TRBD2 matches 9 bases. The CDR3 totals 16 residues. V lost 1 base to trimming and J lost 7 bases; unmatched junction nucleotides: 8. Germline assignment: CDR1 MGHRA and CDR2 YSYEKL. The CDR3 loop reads CASSQGSLAGLNEQFF. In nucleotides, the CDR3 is TGCGCCAGCAGCCAAGGGTCGCTAGCGGGGCTTAATGAGCAGTTCTTC.

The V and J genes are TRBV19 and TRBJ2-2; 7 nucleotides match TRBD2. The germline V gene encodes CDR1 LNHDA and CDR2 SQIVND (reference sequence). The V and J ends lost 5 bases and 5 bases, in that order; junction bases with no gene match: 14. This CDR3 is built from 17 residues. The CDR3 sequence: CASSSRSRGGRTGELFF. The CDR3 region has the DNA TGTGCCAGTAGTTCAAGAAGTAGGGGAGGGCGGACCGGGGAGCTGTTTTTT.

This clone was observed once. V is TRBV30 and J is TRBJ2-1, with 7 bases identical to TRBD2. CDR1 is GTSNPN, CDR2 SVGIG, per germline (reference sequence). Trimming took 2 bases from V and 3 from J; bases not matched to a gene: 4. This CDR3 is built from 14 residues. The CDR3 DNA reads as TGTGCCTGGAGTACTAGCGCCCTCTACAATGAGCAGTTCTTC. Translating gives CAWSTSALYNEQFF.

The CDR3 here is CASSVSGGRTQNEQYF. Written as DNA, the CDR3 is TGTGCCAGCAGCGTGTCAGGCGGGAGGACGCAAAACGAGCAGTACTTC. The chain employs TRBV9 and TRBJ2-7; 8 bases are shared with TRBD2. In germline, CDR1 is SGDLS, CDR2 YYNGEE. The CDR3 totals 16 residues. V lost 2 bases, J lost 5 bases, and 12 bases stayed unmatched.

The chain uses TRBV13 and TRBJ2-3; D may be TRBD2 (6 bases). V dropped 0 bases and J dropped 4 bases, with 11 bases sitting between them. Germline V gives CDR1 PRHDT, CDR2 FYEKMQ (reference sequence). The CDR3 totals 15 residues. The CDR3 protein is CASSLGGSGADTQYF. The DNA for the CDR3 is TGTGCCAGCAGCTTAGGCGGGAGCGGAGCAGATACGCAGTATTTT.

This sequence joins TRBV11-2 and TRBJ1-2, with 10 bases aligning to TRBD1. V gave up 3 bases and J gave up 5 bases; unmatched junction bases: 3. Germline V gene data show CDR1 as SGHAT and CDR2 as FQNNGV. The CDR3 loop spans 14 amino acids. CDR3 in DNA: TGTGCCAGCAGCTTGACAGGGGGCGGGTATGGCTACACCTTC. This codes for CASSLTGGGYGYTF.

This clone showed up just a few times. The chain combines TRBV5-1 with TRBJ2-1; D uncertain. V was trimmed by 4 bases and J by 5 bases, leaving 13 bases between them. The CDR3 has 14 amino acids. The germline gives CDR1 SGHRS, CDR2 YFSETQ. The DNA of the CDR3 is TGCGCCAGCAGCCTAGGCTGGATTAACAATGAGCAGTTCTTC. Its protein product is CASSLGWINNEQFF.

CDR3 bases: TGTGCCAGCAGCAAAGCGGGAGGGGAAGGGGATACGCAGTATTTT. This sequence encodes CASSKAGGEGDTQYF. This sequence joins TRBV21-1 and TRBJ2-3; whether TRBD2, the table's D call, matches the DNA was not checked. TRBV21-1 is given as a pseudogene. The CDR3 totals 15 residues.

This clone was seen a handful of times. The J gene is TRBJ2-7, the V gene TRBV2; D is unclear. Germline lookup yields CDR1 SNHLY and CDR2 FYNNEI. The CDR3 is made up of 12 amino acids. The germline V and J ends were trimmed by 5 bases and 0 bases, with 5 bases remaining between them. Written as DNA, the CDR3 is TGTGCCAGCAGTAGGAGCTCCTACGAGCAGTACTTC. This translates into CASSRSSYEQYF.

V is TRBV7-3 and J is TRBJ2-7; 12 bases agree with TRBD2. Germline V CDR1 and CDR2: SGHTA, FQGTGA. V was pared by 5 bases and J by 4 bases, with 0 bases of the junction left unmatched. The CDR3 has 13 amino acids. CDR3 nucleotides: TGTGCCAGCAGCGGACTAGCGGGGTACGAGCAGTACTTC. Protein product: CASSGLAGYEQYF.

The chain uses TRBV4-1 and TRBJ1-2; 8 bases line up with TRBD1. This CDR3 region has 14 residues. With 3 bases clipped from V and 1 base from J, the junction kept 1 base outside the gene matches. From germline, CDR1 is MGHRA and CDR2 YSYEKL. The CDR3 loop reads CASSQGQDNYGYTF. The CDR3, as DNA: TGCGCCAGCAGCCAGGGACAGGATAACTATGGCTACACCTTC.

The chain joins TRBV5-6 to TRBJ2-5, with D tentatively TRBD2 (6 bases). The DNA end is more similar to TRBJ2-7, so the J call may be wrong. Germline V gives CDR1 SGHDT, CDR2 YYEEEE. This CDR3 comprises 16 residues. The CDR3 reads CASSDPSGDSSYEQYF. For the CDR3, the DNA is TGTGCCAGCAGCGACCCGAGTGGGGACTCTTCCTACGAGCAGTACTTC.

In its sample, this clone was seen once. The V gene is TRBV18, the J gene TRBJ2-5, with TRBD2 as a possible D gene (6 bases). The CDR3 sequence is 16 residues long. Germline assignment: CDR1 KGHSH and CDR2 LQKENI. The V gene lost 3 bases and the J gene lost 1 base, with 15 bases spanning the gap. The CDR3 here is CASSPDGQGGQETQYF. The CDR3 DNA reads TGTGCCAGCTCACCCGACGGGCAGGGAGGCCAAGAGACCCAGTACTTC.

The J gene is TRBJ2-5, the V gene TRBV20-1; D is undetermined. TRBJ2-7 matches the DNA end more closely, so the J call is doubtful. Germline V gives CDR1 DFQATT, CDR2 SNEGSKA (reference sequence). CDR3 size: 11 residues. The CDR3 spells CSAWDSYEQYF. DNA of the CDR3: TGCAGTGCTTGGGACTCCTACGAGCAGTACTTC.

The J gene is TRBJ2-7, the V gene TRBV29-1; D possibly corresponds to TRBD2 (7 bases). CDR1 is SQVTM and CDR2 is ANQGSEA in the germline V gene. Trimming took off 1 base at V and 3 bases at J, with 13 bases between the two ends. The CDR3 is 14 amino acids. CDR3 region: CSVEGGRGFYEQYF. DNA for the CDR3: TGCAGCGTTGAAGGAGGGAGGGGGTTCTACGAGCAGTACTTC.

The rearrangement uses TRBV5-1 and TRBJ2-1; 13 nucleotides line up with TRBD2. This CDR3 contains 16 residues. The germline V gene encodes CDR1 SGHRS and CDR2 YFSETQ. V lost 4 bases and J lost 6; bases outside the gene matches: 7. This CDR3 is CASSTTSGRASNEQFF. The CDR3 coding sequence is TGCGCCAGCAGCACAACTAGCGGGAGGGCGAGCAATGAGCAGTTCTTC.

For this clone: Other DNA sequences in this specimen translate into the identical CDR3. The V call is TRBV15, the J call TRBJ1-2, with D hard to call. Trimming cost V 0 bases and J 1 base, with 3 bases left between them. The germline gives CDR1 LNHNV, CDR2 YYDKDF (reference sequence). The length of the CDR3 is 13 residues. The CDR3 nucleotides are TGTGCCACCAGCAGAGACATTAACTATGGCTACACCTTC. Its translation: CATSRDINYGYTF.

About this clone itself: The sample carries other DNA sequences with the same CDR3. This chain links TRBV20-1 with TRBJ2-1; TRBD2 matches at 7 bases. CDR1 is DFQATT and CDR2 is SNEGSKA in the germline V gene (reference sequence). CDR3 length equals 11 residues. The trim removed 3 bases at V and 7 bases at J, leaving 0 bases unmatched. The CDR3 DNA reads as TGCAGTGCTAGGGGGGGGAATGAGCAGTTCTTC. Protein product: CSARGGNEQFF.